The subject of this entry is one TCR beta chain. Its antigen is unidentified. The source of the sample is a study of identifying expanded T cells in peripheral blood. Study-wide findings and caveats: Over about two and four weeks, about 15 and 19 clones changed, versus approximately 1.2 between replicates. Clone count variance between approximately two-week samples rose with total template count.

Here immunoSEQ multiplex PCR was the method, and the copy in TCRdb shows in-frame clones only, minus some. The table includes 55,000 to 60,000 clones, roughly nine tenths detected once. During the collection period, no donor immune events like infections were recorded. V lost 4 bases to trimming and J lost 5 bases; unmatched junction nucleotides: 4. The germline CDR1 and CDR2 sequences are SGHTA and FQGTGA. This CDR3 is built from 14 residues. The chain couples TRBV7-3 to TRBJ2-5; 10 nucleotides line up with TRBD1. The TCR was taken from a person aged 18-70 years in good health. Input material: blood. CDR3 bases: TGTGCCAGCAGCTCGACAGGGGGCGATGAGACCCAGTACTTC. This sequence encodes CASSSTGGDETQYF.